This entry lists 6 T cell receptor beta chains sequenced from one sample in a study of cytomegalovirus exposure and HLA in healthy donors. The PCR was carried out with 60 Vbeta primers and 13 Jbeta primers. Some clones are missing from TCRdb's copy, which holds only in-frame ones; the method was immunoSEQ multiplex PCR. The data hold 110,000 to 150,000 clones, with approximately 80% observed a single time. Sequencing was done on a sample of PBMCs. These receptors were collected from a woman aged 18 to 35 in good health and CMV-seropositive.

The chain recombines TRBV27 with TRBJ1-5, with 7 bases matching TRBD1. Germline assignment: CDR1 MNHEY and CDR2 SMNVEV (reference sequence). Losses at the gene ends were 5 bases for V and 7 bases for J; bases not matched to a gene: 14. The CDR3 runs 16 residues. The CDR3, as DNA: TGTGCCAGCAGTCCAACCAACAGGGGAAAACAACAGCCCCAGCATTTT. Protein: CASSPTNRGKQQPQHF.

This clone was seen once. The DNA of the CDR3 is TGTGCCAGCAGCCTAAACACCGGGGAGCTGTTTTTT. Protein product: CASSLNTGELFF. The chain carries TRBV5-5 and TRBJ2-2; D is ambiguous. The ends were cut back, 4 bases at V and 2 bases at J, with 3 bases in the middle. Germline V gene data show CDR1 as SGHKS and CDR2 as YYEKEE (reference sequence). This CDR3 comprises 12 residues.

This clone is a singleton in its sample. The gene calls are TRBV5-4 and TRBJ2-1, with TRBD2 matching over 9 bases. V was pared by 2 bases and J by 5 bases, with 5 bases of the junction left unmatched. The CDR3 sequence is 15 residues long. In germline, CDR1 is SGHNT, CDR2 YYREEE (reference sequence). The CDR3 sequence is CASSLLAGEHNEQFF. The CDR3 nucleotides are TGTGCCAGCAGCTTACTAGCGGGCGAGCACAATGAGCAGTTCTTC.

This clone was seen a single time. This chain connects TRBV5-1 to TRBJ1-4; 7 nucleotides line up with TRBD1. This CDR3 contains 14 residues. With 0 bases clipped from V and 8 bases from J, the junction kept 4 bases outside the gene matches. Looked up from germline, CDR1 is SGHRS and CDR2 is YFSETQ. The DNA of the CDR3 is TGCGCCAGCAGCTTGGAAACAGGGGCCGAAAAACTGTTTTTT. It specifies CASSLETGAEKLFF.

V is TRBV29-1 and J is TRBJ1-2; 9 nucleotides match TRBD1. Germline V lookup: CDR1 SQVTM, CDR2 ANQGSEA. This CDR3 has 11 amino acids. Trimming took 5 bases from V and 8 from J; bases not matched to a gene: 3. This CDR3 reads CSVTGGDGYTF. CDR3 bases: TGCAGCGTTACAGGGGGCGACGGCTACACCTTC.

The chain joins TRBV30 to TRBJ2-2; 7 bases align to TRBD2. Looked up from germline, CDR1 is GTSNPN and CDR2 is SVGIG (reference sequence). Trimming removed 3 bases from V and 2 bases from J; junction bases left unmatched: 9. The CDR3 sequence is 16 residues long. The CDR3 nucleotides read TGTGCCTGGAGCTCCACGGGGGGTTTAAACACCGGGGAGCTGTTTTTT. This sequence encodes CAWSSTGGLNTGELFF.